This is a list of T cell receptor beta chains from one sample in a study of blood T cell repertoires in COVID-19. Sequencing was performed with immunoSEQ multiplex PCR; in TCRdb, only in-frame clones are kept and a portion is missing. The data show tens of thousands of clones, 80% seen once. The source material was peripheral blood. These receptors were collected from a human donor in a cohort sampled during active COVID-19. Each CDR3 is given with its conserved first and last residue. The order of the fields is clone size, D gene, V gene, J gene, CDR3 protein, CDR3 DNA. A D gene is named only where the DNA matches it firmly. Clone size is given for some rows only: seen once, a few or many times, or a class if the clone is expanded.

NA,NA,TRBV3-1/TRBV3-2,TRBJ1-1,CASSEQGLNTEAFF,TGTGCCAGCAGCGAACAGGGATTGAACACTGAAGCTTTCTTT
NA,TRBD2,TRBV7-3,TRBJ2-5,CASSTKLAGVETQYF,TGTGCCAGCAGCACCAAACTAGCGGGAGTAGAGACCCAGTACTTC
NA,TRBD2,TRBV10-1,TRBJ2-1,CASSVSGRASYNEQFF,TGCGCCAGCAGCGTTAGCGGGAGGGCCTCCTACAATGAGCAGTTCTTC
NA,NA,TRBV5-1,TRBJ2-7,CASSWGDVDEQYF,TGCGCCAGCAGCTGGGGGGATGTGGACGAGCAGTACTTC
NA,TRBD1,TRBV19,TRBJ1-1,CASNIGQAWMNTEAFF,TGTGCCAGTAACATAGGACAGGCTTGGATGAACACTGAAGCTTTCTTT
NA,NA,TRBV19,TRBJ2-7,CASSDQGSTHEQYF,TGTGCCAGTAGTGACCAGGGGTCAACTCACGAGCAGTACTTC
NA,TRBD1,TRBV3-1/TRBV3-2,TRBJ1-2,CASRGTGGNYGYTF,TGTGCCAGCAGAGGTACAGGGGGCAACTATGGCTACACCTTC
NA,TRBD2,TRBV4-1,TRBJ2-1,CASSQEERGDNEQFF,TGCGCCAGCAGCCAAGAGGAGCGGGGGGACAATGAGCAGTTCTTC
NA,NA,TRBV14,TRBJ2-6,CASSHSQGKGANVLTF,TGTGCCAGCAGCCATTCTCAGGGAAAGGGCGCCAACGTCCTGACTTTC
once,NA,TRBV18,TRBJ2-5,CASSLAGLDSETQYF,TGTGCCAGCTCGCTCGCAGGGTTGGATTCAGAGACCCAGTACTTC
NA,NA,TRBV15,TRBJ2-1,CATSRGGGVSYNEQFF,TGTGCCACCAGCAGAGGAGGGGGGGTTTCCTACAATGAGCAGTTCTTC
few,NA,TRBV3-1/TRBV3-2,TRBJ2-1,CASSRTRNEQFF,TGTGCCAGCAGCCGTACGCGGAATGAGCAGTTCTTC
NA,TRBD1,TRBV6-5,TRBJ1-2,CASSTGTGGNGYTF,TGTGCCAGCAGTACCGGGACAGGGGGTAATGGCTACACCTTC
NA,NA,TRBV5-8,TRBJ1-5,CASSRTYSNQPQHF,TGTGCCAGCAGCCGGACTTATAGCAATCAGCCCCAGCATTTT
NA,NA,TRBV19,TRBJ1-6,CASSMTANRYNSPLHF,TGTGCCAGTAGCATGACAGCCAACCGATATAATTCACCCCTCCACTTT
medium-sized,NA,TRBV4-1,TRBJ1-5,CASSRTVTRGNQPQHF,TGCGCCAGCAGTCGGACAGTAACGAGGGGCAATCAGCCCCAGCATTTT
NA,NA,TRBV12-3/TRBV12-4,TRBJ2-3,CASSLWRDTQYF,TGTGCCAGCAGTTTGTGGCGGGACACGCAGTATTTT
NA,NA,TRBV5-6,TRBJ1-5,CASSLWSEHSNQPQHF,TGTGCCAGCAGCTTGTGGTCGGAGCATAGCAATCAGCCCCAGCATTTT
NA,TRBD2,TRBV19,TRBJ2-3,CASRELAASTDTQYF,TGTGCCAGTAGAGAACTAGCGGCTAGCACAGATACGCAGTATTTT
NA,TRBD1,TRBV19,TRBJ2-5,CASSIRDRGETQYF,TGTGCCAGTAGTATCCGGGACAGGGGAGAGACCCAGTACTTC
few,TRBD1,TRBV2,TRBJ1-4,CASSSRGPSEKLFF,TGTGCCAGCAGTTCCAGGGGGCCTTCTGAAAAACTGTTTTTT
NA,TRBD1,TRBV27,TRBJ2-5,CASSPRDRGETQYF,TGTGCCAGCAGTCCGCGGGACAGGGGGGAGACCCAGTACTTC
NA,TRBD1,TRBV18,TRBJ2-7,CASSPIGTGGSTGEQYF,TGTGCCAGCTCACCAATTGGGACAGGGGGGAGTACAGGCGAGCAGTACTTC
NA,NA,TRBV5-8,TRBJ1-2,CASSALRGGLNGYTF,TGTGCCAGCAGCGCGCTCCGCGGAGGGCTCAACGGCTACACCTTC
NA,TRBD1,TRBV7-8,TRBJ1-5,CASSRRSRDRGDQPQHF,TGTGCCAGCAGCCGACGGTCACGCGACAGGGGTGACCAGCCCCAGCATTTT
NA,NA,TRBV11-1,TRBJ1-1,CASSLNPDGATEAFF,TGTGCCAGCAGCTTAAACCCAGATGGGGCGACTGAAGCTTTCTTT
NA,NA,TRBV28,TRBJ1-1,CASRQTGISEAFF,TGTGCCAGCAGACAAACAGGGATCTCTGAAGCTTTCTTT
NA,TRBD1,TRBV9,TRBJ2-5,CASSVAGTGKETQYF,TGTGCCAGCAGCGTCGCCGGGACAGGGAAGGAGACCCAGTACTTC
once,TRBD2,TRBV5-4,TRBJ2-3,CASSGKTSGGAVDTQYF,TGTGCCAGCAGCGGAAAGACTAGCGGGGGGGCCGTAGATACGCAGTATTTT
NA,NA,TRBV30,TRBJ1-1,CAWLPMDRYTEAFF,TGTGCCTGGCTACCGATGGACAGATACACTGAAGCTTTCTTT
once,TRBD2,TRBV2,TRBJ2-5,CASRETSGGRETQYF,TGTGCCAGCAGGGAGACTAGCGGGGGCCGGGAGACCCAGTACTTC
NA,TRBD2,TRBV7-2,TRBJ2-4,CASSGLAGSKNIQYF,TGTGCCAGCAGCGGGCTAGCGGGGTCCAAAAACATTCAGTACTTC
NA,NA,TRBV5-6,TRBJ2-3,CASSPGAGRTDTQYF,TGTGCCAGCAGCCCTGGGGCGGGACGGACAGATACGCAGTATTTT
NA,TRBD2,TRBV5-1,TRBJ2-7,CASSPSGGYEQYF,TGCGCCAGCAGCCCCTCGGGGGGGTACGAGCAGTACTTC
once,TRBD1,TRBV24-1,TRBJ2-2,CATSDPGTGGNTGELFF,TGTGCCACCAGTGATCCCGGGACAGGGGGCAACACCGGGGAGCTGTTTTTT
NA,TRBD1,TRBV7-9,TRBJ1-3,CASSPSGTGSGNTIYF,TGTGCCAGCAGCCCATCCGGGACAGGGTCTGGAAACACCATATATTTT
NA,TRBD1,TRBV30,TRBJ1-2,CAWSGPQTGSVAYGYTF,TGTGCCTGGAGTGGGCCCCAGACAGGGTCGGTGGCCTATGGCTACACCTTC
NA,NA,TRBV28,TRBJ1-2,CATCSVGAYGYTF,TGTGCCACCTGTTCGGTAGGAGCGTATGGCTACACCTTC
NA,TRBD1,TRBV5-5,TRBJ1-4,CASSSRTGDVAKLFF,TGTGCCAGCAGCTCCCGGACAGGGGATGTGGCAAAACTGTTTTTT
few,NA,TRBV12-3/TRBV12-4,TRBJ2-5,CASSLVIQETQYF,TGTGCCAGCAGTTTAGTTATCCAAGAGACCCAGTACTTC
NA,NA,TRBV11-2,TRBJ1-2,CASSLEPAVYGYTF,TGTGCCAGCAGCTTAGAGCCCGCGGTGTATGGCTACACCTTC
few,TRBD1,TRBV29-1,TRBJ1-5,CSVGDRENQPQHF,TGCAGCGTAGGCGACAGGGAGAATCAGCCCCAGCATTTT
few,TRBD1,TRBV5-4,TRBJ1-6,CASSSGAQGMNSPLHF,TGTGCCAGCAGCTCGGGGGCACAGGGGATGAATTCACCCCTCCACTTT
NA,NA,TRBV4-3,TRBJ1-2,CASSPRGSANYGYTF,TGCGCCAGCAGCCCCCGTGGGAGTGCTAACTATGGCTACACCTTC
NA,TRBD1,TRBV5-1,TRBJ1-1,CASTKTGGDTEAFF,TGCGCCAGCACCAAGACAGGGGGAGACACTGAAGCTTTCTTT
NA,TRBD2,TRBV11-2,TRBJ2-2,CASSSTTKGLAGSGELFF,TGTGCCAGCAGCTCAACTACAAAAGGACTAGCGGGGTCCGGGGAGCTGTTTTTT
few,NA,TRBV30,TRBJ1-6,CAWSGQYNSPLHF,TGTGCCTGGAGTGGACAGTATAATTCACCCCTCCACTTT
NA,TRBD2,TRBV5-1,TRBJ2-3,CASRRAGSTDTQYF,TGCGCCAGCAGGAGAGCGGGATCCACAGATACGCAGTATTTT
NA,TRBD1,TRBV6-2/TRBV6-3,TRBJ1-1,CASSYSMDRVLGAFF,TGTGCCAGCAGTTACTCCATGGACAGGGTCTTGGGGGCTTTCTTT
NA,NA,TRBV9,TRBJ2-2,CASSVVSSTGELFF,TGTGCCAGCAGCGTAGTGTCATCCACCGGGGAGCTGTTTTTT
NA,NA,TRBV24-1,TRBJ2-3,CATSVSGAPDTQYF,TGTGCCACCAGTGTCTCAGGGGCCCCAGATACGCAGTATTTT